Listed below are T cell receptor beta chains from one sample, sequenced in a study of cytomegalovirus exposure and HLA in healthy donors. Generated by immunoSEQ multiplex PCR, the TCRdb table keeps only in-frame clones and is missing some. The sample yields about 58,000 clones, more than 75% seen once. Sequenced sample: PBMCs. The receptors derive from a man between 18 and 29 years old in good health and CMV-seronegative. Each CDR3 is given with its conserved first and last residue. The order of the fields is CDR3 DNA, CDR3 protein, J gene, V gene, D gene, clone size. The D gene is left open where the match is weak. For some rows the clone size is stated as once, few or many, or as a class when expanded; others skip it.

cdr3_nt: TGTGCCAGCAGAGACCGAAGGACTGCTGAGCAGTTCTTC
cdr3_aa: CASRDRRTAEQFF
j_call: TRBJ2-1
v_call: TRBV2
d_call: .
clone_size: once

cdr3_nt: TGTGCCAGCAGCTTGGTCGGGGGCTACACCTTC
cdr3_aa: CASSLVGGYTF
j_call: TRBJ1-2
v_call: TRBV5-6
d_call: .
clone_size: .

cdr3_nt: TGTGCCAGCAGTGAGCGGGAGGGATTACGATATGAGCAGTTCTTC
cdr3_aa: CASSEREGLRYEQFF
j_call: TRBJ2-1
v_call: TRBV6-1
d_call: TRBD2
clone_size: .

cdr3_nt: TGTGCCAGCAGTACACCCGGGACAGGGGGTATTTTCTATGGCTACACCTTC
cdr3_aa: CASSTPGTGGIFYGYTF
j_call: TRBJ1-2
v_call: TRBV28
d_call: TRBD1
clone_size: .

cdr3_nt: TGTGCCAGCAGAAGGGACAGGGGAGTTTCCGAGCAGTACTTC
cdr3_aa: CASRRDRGVSEQYF
j_call: TRBJ2-7
v_call: TRBV6-6
d_call: TRBD1
clone_size: .

cdr3_nt: TGCGCCAGCAGCCAAGGAGGGTCCTACAATGAGCAGTTCTTC
cdr3_aa: CASSQGGSYNEQFF
j_call: TRBJ2-1
v_call: TRBV4-1
d_call: .
clone_size: .

cdr3_nt: TGTGCCAGCAGCTTACTACAGGGGAACACTGAAGCTTTCTTT
cdr3_aa: CASSLLQGNTEAFF
j_call: TRBJ1-1
v_call: TRBV11-2
d_call: .
clone_size: .

cdr3_nt: TGCAGCGTTGCTAGCGGAACTAGCACAGATACGCAGTATTTT
cdr3_aa: CSVASGTSTDTQYF
j_call: TRBJ2-3
v_call: TRBV29-1
d_call: TRBD2
clone_size: once

cdr3_nt: TGTGCCAGCAGCGAACTCGGGGGGCAGAGCGAATTGAACACTGAAGCTTTCTTT
cdr3_aa: CASSELGGQSELNTEAFF
j_call: TRBJ1-1
v_call: TRBV9
d_call: .
clone_size: .

cdr3_nt: TGTGCCAGCAGTGAAGGATCCAGTGAAAAACTGTTTTTT
cdr3_aa: CASSEGSSEKLFF
j_call: TRBJ1-4
v_call: TRBV6-1
d_call: .
clone_size: .

cdr3_nt: TGCGCCAGCAGCCAAGGTCTAGCGAACGCAGATACGCAGTATTTT
cdr3_aa: CASSQGLANADTQYF
j_call: TRBJ2-3
v_call: TRBV4-1
d_call: .
clone_size: .

cdr3_nt: TGTGCCAGCAGTTTAGGGGGAGGCACCGGGGAGCTGTTTTTT
cdr3_aa: CASSLGGGTGELFF
j_call: TRBJ2-2
v_call: TRBV28
d_call: .
clone_size: .

cdr3_nt: TGTGCCAGCAGTTATCAACAGGGGGCTTTCGAGCAGTACTTC
cdr3_aa: CASSYQQGAFEQYF
j_call: TRBJ2-7
v_call: TRBV6-6
d_call: TRBD1
clone_size: .

cdr3_nt: TGTGCCAGCAGCTTAGCTGGGGGGGGACAAGAGACCCAGTACTTC
cdr3_aa: CASSLAGGGQETQYF
j_call: TRBJ2-5
v_call: TRBV7-9
d_call: TRBD2
clone_size: .

cdr3_nt: TGTGCCAGCAGCTCCCCGGGACAGGCTCCTGAAGCTTTCTTT
cdr3_aa: CASSSPGQAPEAFF
j_call: TRBJ1-1
v_call: TRBV13
d_call: TRBD1
clone_size: .

cdr3_nt: TGTGCCAGCAGCTCCACAGGGCCAGATACGCAGTATTTT
cdr3_aa: CASSSTGPDTQYF
j_call: TRBJ2-3
v_call: TRBV6-5
d_call: .
clone_size: once

cdr3_nt: TGCAGCGTCCAAAATGGGGGACATAAGACACCCTACGAGCAGTACTTC
cdr3_aa: CSVQNGGHKTPYEQYF
j_call: TRBJ2-7
v_call: TRBV29-1
d_call: .
clone_size: .

cdr3_nt: TGTGCCGGGAATTCCGGGCTAGCGGGAGGCCGTCCTGAGTTCTTC
cdr3_aa: CAGNSGLAGGRPEFF
j_call: TRBJ2-1
v_call: TRBV30
d_call: TRBD2
clone_size: .

cdr3_nt: TGTGCCATCACGGCAGGGGAGAACACTGAAGCTTTCTTT
cdr3_aa: CAITAGENTEAFF
j_call: TRBJ1-1
v_call: TRBV10-3
d_call: .
clone_size: .

cdr3_nt: TGCAGCGTGATTGAGCGGGGCAACTATGGCTACACCTTC
cdr3_aa: CSVIERGNYGYTF
j_call: TRBJ1-2
v_call: TRBV29-1
d_call: .
clone_size: .

cdr3_nt: TGCGCCAGCAGCTTCTCGACAGGGGAGGCTGAAAAACTGTTTTTT
cdr3_aa: CASSFSTGEAEKLFF
j_call: TRBJ1-4
v_call: TRBV5-1
d_call: TRBD1
clone_size: .

cdr3_nt: TGTGCCAGCAGGTTGGGGCTAGCGGACAACTACAATGAGCAGTTCTTC
cdr3_aa: CASRLGLADNYNEQFF
j_call: TRBJ2-1
v_call: TRBV27
d_call: TRBD2
clone_size: .

cdr3_nt: TGTGCCAGCAGCCCGTTGGGCGATACGCAGTATTTT
cdr3_aa: CASSPLGDTQYF
j_call: TRBJ2-3
v_call: TRBV7-6
d_call: .
clone_size: .

cdr3_nt: TGTGCCAGCGGGGAGGGCGACAAAGAGACCCAGTACTTC
cdr3_aa: CASGEGDKETQYF
j_call: TRBJ2-5
v_call: TRBV28
d_call: TRBD2
clone_size: .

cdr3_nt: TGTGCCTGGAGTTACTCCGATTACGAGCAGTACTTC
cdr3_aa: CAWSYSDYEQYF
j_call: TRBJ2-7
v_call: TRBV30
d_call: .
clone_size: .

cdr3_nt: TGTGCCAGCAGCCCGGGGGGGATGGGGAACTATGGCTACACCTTC
cdr3_aa: CASSPGGMGNYGYTF
j_call: TRBJ1-2
v_call: TRBV28
d_call: .
clone_size: .

cdr3_nt: TGTGCCATAAAACAGGGGACCGAGAACACTGAAGCTTTCTTT
cdr3_aa: CAIKQGTENTEAFF
j_call: TRBJ1-1
v_call: TRBV10-3
d_call: TRBD1
clone_size: .

cdr3_nt: TGTGCCAGCAGCCTCGACTACCTATACGAGCAGTACTTC
cdr3_aa: CASSLDYLYEQYF
j_call: TRBJ2-7
v_call: TRBV7-2
d_call: .
clone_size: few

cdr3_nt: TGTGCCAGCAGTACTACCGCCGGACTAGCGGGCACAGATACGCAGTATTTT
cdr3_aa: CASSTTAGLAGTDTQYF
j_call: TRBJ2-3
v_call: TRBV27
d_call: TRBD2
clone_size: .

cdr3_nt: TGTGCCAGCAGCTCCACGATAGCAGACAATGAGCAGTTCTTC
cdr3_aa: CASSSTIADNEQFF
j_call: TRBJ2-1
v_call: TRBV7-6
d_call: .
clone_size: .

cdr3_nt: TGTGCCAGCAGGTACCGACAGAGATCAACTAATGAAAAACTGTTTTTT
cdr3_aa: CASRYRQRSTNEKLFF
j_call: TRBJ1-4
v_call: TRBV28
d_call: .
clone_size: .

cdr3_nt: TGTGCCAGTAGTATAGCCTTGGTGGGCAGTACCTACGAGCAGTACTTC
cdr3_aa: CASSIALVGSTYEQYF
j_call: TRBJ2-7
v_call: TRBV19
d_call: .
clone_size: .

cdr3_nt: TGTGCCAGCAGTGATGGGACTAGCGGGGACAATGAGCAGTTCTTC
cdr3_aa: CASSDGTSGDNEQFF
j_call: TRBJ2-1
v_call: TRBV6-1
d_call: TRBD2
clone_size: .

cdr3_nt: TGTGCCAGCAGTTACGGGCTAGCGGGCGGCTACGAGCAGTACTTC
cdr3_aa: CASSYGLAGGYEQYF
j_call: TRBJ2-7
v_call: TRBV6-5
d_call: TRBD2
clone_size: .

cdr3_nt: TGTGCCAGCAGCGATCCACAGGGGAACTATGGCTACACCTTC
cdr3_aa: CASSDPQGNYGYTF
j_call: TRBJ1-2
v_call: TRBV9
d_call: TRBD1
clone_size: .

cdr3_nt: TGTGCCAGCAGCTTACTAGCGGGAGTCAATGAGCAGTTCTTC
cdr3_aa: CASSLLAGVNEQFF
j_call: TRBJ2-1
v_call: TRBV27
d_call: TRBD2
clone_size: .

cdr3_nt: TGTGCCAGCAGGCCCGGAGCTGGCCGACTGAATGAGCAGTTCTTC
cdr3_aa: CASRPGAGRLNEQFF
j_call: TRBJ2-1
v_call: TRBV5-4
d_call: .
clone_size: .